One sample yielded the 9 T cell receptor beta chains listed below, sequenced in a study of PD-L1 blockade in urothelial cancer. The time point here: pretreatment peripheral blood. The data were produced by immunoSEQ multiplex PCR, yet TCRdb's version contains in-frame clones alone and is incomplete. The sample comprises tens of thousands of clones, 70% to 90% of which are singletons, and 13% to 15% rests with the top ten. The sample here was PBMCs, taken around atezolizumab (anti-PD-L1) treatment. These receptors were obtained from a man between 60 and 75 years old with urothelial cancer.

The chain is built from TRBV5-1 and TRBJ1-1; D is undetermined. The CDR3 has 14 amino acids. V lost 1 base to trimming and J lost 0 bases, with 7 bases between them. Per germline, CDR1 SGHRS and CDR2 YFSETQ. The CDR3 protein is CASSLSSLNTEAFF. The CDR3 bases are TGCGCCAGCAGCTTGTCCAGTCTGAACACTGAAGCTTTCTTT.

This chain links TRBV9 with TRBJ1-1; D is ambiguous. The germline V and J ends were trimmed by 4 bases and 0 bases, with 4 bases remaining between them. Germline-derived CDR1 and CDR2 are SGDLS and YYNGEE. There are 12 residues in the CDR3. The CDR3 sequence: CASSRLNTEAFF. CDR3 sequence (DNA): TGTGCCAGCAGCCGGTTGAACACTGAAGCTTTCTTT.

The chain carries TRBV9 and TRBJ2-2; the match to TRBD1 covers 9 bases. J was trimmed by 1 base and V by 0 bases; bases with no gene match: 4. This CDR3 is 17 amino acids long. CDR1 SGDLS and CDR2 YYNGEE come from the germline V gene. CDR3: CASSVERDRENTGELFF. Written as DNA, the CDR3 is TGTGCCAGCAGCGTAGAGCGGGACAGGGAGAACACCGGGGAGCTGTTTTTT.

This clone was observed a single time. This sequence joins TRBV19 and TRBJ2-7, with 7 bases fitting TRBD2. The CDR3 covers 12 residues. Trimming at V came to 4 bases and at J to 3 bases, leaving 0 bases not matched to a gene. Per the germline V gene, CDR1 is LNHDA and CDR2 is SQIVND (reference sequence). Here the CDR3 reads CASSSGSYEQYF. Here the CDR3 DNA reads TGTGCCAGTAGTAGCGGGAGCTACGAGCAGTACTTC.

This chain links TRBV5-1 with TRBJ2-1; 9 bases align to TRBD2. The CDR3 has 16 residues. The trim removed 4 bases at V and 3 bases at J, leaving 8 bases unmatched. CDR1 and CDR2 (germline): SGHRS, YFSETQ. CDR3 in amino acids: CASSLSGGGVYNEQFF. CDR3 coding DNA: TGCGCCAGCAGCCTTAGCGGGGGAGGGGTCTACAATGAGCAGTTCTTC.

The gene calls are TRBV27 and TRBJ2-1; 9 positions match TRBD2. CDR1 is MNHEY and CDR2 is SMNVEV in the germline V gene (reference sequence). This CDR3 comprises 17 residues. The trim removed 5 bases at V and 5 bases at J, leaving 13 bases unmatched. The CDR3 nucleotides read TGTGCCAGCAGTGTACTCTTTGCAGCGGGGGGAGACAATGAGCAGTTCTTC. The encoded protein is CASSVLFAAGGDNEQFF.

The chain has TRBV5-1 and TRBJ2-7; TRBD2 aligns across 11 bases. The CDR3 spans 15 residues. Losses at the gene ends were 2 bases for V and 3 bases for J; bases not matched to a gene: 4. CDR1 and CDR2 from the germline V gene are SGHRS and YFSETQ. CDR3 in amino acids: CASSLLAGAFYEQYF. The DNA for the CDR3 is TGCGCCAGCAGCTTACTAGCGGGAGCCTTCTACGAGCAGTACTTC.

Written as DNA, the CDR3 is TGTGCCAGCAGCTTAGATCTTTTAGAGGGAGATACGCAGTATTTT. It specifies CASSLDLLEGDTQYF. The rearrangement uses TRBV11-3 and TRBJ2-3, with a weak D call TRBD2 (5 bases). V was shortened by 0 bases and J by 5 bases, with 12 bases between the two germline ends. Germline assignment: CDR1 SGHNT and CDR2 YENEEA. The CDR3 runs to 15 residues.

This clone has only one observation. The CDR3 sequence is CASRVNGGFSNQPQHF. CDR3 DNA sequence: TGTGCCAGTAGGGTGAACGGAGGATTCAGCAATCAGCCCCAGCATTTT. The genes are TRBV19 and TRBJ1-5, with unresolved D. Germline CDR1 and CDR2: LNHDA and SQIVND (reference sequence). V gave up 6 bases and J gave up 1 base, with 16 bases separating them. The length of the CDR3 is 16 residues. Full variable domain (rest looked up from reference TRBV19 and TRBJ1-5): DGGITQSPKYLFRKEGQNVTLSCEQNLNHDAMYWYRQDPGQGLRLIYYSQIVNDFQKGDIAEGYSVSREKKESFPLTVTSAQKNPTAFYLCASRVNGGFSNQPQHFGDGTRLSIL.